These 3 T cell receptor beta chains originate from one sample sequenced in a study of identical twins. Via MiXCR, TCRdb re-called the 5' RACE reads, giving one row per CDR3 protein. Of 650,000 to 800,000 distinct CDR3 sequences listed, less than 10% are singletons. These data were also filed under a second study, of yellow fever vaccine responses in identical twins.

The sequenced material came from PBMCs. The origin of the receptors is a woman under 30 in good health.

V is TRBV30 and J is TRBJ1-1; D is perhaps TRBD1 (5 bases). CDR1 is GTSNPN and CDR2 is SVGIG in the germline V gene (reference sequence). The CDR3 is 14 amino acids. Between the trimmed V and J ends, which lost 5 bases and 0 bases, there was a span of 13 bases. The CDR3 sequence: CAWRQTLMNTEAFF. CDR3 DNA: TGTGCCTGGCGACAGACCTTGATGAACACTGAAGCTTTCTTT.

Concerning this clonotype: The junction departs from germline at one end; a sequencing error may be responsible. The V gene is TRBV18, the J gene TRBJ1-1; 8 nucleotides align to TRBD1. The CDR3 extends over 11 amino acids. Per the germline V gene, CDR1 is KGHSH and CDR2 is LQKENI. This CDR3 reads CASSTGQALSF. The CDR3 coding sequence is TGTGCCAGCTCAACGGGACAGGCTTTATCATTT.

This clonotype was detected only a few times. J is TRBJ1-1 and V is TRBV6-5, with D possibly TRBD1 on 5 matching bases. CDR1 MNHEY and CDR2 SVGAGI come from the germline V gene. The V end lost 0 bases, the J end lost 5 bases, and 10 bases lay between the germline ends. The CDR3 has 14 residues. The DNA for the CDR3 is TGTGCCAGCAGTTACTCATCAGGGTGGACTGAAGCTTTCTTT. Protein product: CASSYSSGWTEAFF.